Shown below are 27 T cell receptor beta chains from a single sample sequenced in a study of cytomegalovirus exposure and HLA in healthy donors. The PCR made use of 60 Vbeta and 13 Jbeta primers. The assay was immunoSEQ multiplex PCR, and TCRdb's table has in-frame clones only and misses some. The sample holds 55,000 or so clones, 80% to 85% seen once. Sequences were obtained from PBMCs. Receptor source: a man younger than 45 in good health and CMV-seronegative.

The chain is built from TRBV9 and TRBJ2-7, with TRBD1 matching 7 bases. Germline lookup yields CDR1 SGDLS and CDR2 YYNGEE. The CDR3 is 15 residues long. The trim removed 0 bases at V and 2 bases at J, leaving 5 bases unmatched. The CDR3 here is CASSVDVTGPYEQYF. CDR3 in DNA: TGTGCCAGCAGCGTAGACGTGACAGGGCCCTACGAGCAGTACTTC.

The chain employs TRBV5-8 and TRBJ1-2, with 7 positions matching TRBD1. Germline loops: CDR1 SGHTS, CDR2 YDEGEE. V lost 3 bases to trimming and J lost 4 bases; unmatched junction nucleotides: 3. This CDR3 has 13 residues. The CDR3 sequence: CASSSTGAYGYTF. In DNA, the CDR3 is TGTGCCAGCAGCTCTACAGGGGCCTATGGCTACACCTTC.

This chain links TRBV4-1 with TRBJ2-1; 11 bases line up with TRBD2. Germline V gene lookup returns CDR1 MGHRA and CDR2 YSYEKL. The CDR3 contains 15 residues. J gave up 4 bases and V 5 bases, and 4 bases lay outside the gene matches. CDR3 DNA sequence: TGCGCCAGCAGCTCTACTAGCGGGGGTTACAATGAGCAGTTCTTC. The encoded protein is CASSSTSGGYNEQFF.

This sequence joins TRBV18 and TRBJ1-5; tentative D call: TRBD1 (5 bases). Per germline, CDR1 KGHSH and CDR2 LQKENI. The length of the CDR3 is 19 residues. V lost 2 bases, J lost 0 bases, and 20 bases lay in between. This chain's CDR3 is CASSPDGGSITHSNQPQHF. CDR3 bases: TGTGCCAGCTCACCAGACGGGGGTTCAATAACTCATAGCAATCAGCCCCAGCATTTT.

This chain links TRBV30 with TRBJ2-1; 11 positions match TRBD2. V was clipped by 3 bases and J by 2 bases; unmatched bases: 9. The CDR3 consists of 17 residues. The germline V gene encodes CDR1 GTSNPN and CDR2 SVGIG (reference sequence). The CDR3 DNA follows: TGTGCCTGGAGCGTCAAACCGACTAGCGGGACCTACAATGAGCAGTTCTTC. It is translated as CAWSVKPTSGTYNEQFF.

This clone appeared a few times. The V and J genes are TRBV7-2 and TRBJ2-4; TRBD1 might be the D (6 bases). In germline, CDR1 is SGHTA, CDR2 FQGNSA. Between the trimmed V and J ends, which lost 1 base and 0 bases, there was a span of 19 bases. The CDR3 spans 19 residues. In DNA, the CDR3 is TGTGCCAGCAGCTTAGGGTTCGAGACAGGCATACTAGCCAAAAACATTCAGTACTTC. As protein: CASSLGFETGILAKNIQYF.

The chain has TRBV28 and TRBJ1-2; possible D gene TRBD1, 6 bases. Trimming removed 7 bases from V and 5 bases from J, with 17 bases in between. CDR1 MDHEN and CDR2 SYDVKM come from the germline V gene. There are 14 residues in the CDR3. The CDR3 loop reads CASNRGAADYGYTF. The CDR3 nucleotides are TGTGCCAGCAATCGGGGGGCCGCGGATTATGGCTACACCTTC.

With regard to this clone: One end of the junction fails to match germline, which may point to a read error. The genes are TRBV7-2 and TRBJ2-7; possible D gene TRBD1, 6 bases. Germline CDR1 and CDR2: SGHTA and FQGNSA. This CDR3 contains 13 residues. DNA for the CDR3: TGTGCCAGCAGCTACGGACAGTCCCGGGGTTTTGTCTTC. This sequence encodes CASSYGQSRGFVF.

The chain links TRBV5-4 to TRBJ2-1; 9 bases are a match to TRBD1. The ends lost 6 bases at V and 7 bases at J; junction bases unmatched: 8. The germline gives CDR1 SGHNT, CDR2 YYREEE (reference sequence). The CDR3 length is 14 residues. The CDR3 here is CASINRDRVNEQFF. The CDR3 DNA follows: TGTGCCAGCATTAACCGGGACAGGGTAAATGAGCAGTTCTTC.

V and J are TRBV6-5 and TRBJ1-6, with D possibly being TRBD1 (6 bases). V lost 2 bases and J 9 bases, leaving 14 bases between the germline ends. CDR3 length: 15 amino acids. Germline CDR1 is MNHEY and CDR2 is SVGAGI. The CDR3 DNA is TGTGCCAGCAGTTACCAGGGGAGATTCAGTTCACCCCTCCACTTT. Amino acids: CASSYQGRFSSPLHF.

This clone was recorded only once. This rearrangement joins TRBV21-1 to TRBJ2-7; the table gives TRBD2 as D, unverified against the DNA. TRBV21-1 counts as a pseudogene. The CDR3 sequence is 16 residues long. CDR3 residues: CASTQGGREGPGEQYF. Here the CDR3 DNA reads TGTGCCAGCACCCAAGGGGGACGGGAGGGCCCGGGCGAGCAGTACTTC.

The chain links TRBV9 to TRBJ1-3; no clear D. Trimming pared 0 bases from V and 3 bases from J, leaving 10 bases between. Germline V gene sequence: CDR1 SGDLS, CDR2 YYNGEE. The CDR3 runs 15 residues. The CDR3, as DNA: TGTGCCAGCAGCGTAGGATCGGGTCTTGGAAACACCATATATTTT. Translation: CASSVGSGLGNTIYF.

The chain recombines TRBV5-1 with TRBJ2-1, with D tentatively TRBD2 (6 bases). CDR1 SGHRS and CDR2 YFSETQ come from the germline V gene. The CDR3 runs to 11 residues. V was trimmed by 1 base and J by 16 bases, leaving 12 bases between them. In DNA, the CDR3 is TGCGCCAGCAGCTTGCCGGGACTCCTATTCTTC. This sequence encodes CASSLPGLLFF.

V usage is TRBV27 and J usage is TRBJ1-3, with TRBD1 identical over 9 bases. V trimming: 6 bases; J trimming: 0 bases; junction bases outside the gene matches: 3. From germline, CDR1 is MNHEY and CDR2 SMNVEV (reference sequence). The CDR3 extends over 15 amino acids. The DNA of the CDR3 is TGTGCCAGCAGGGGGACAGGGAGCTCTGGAAACACCATATATTTT. It codes for CASRGTGSSGNTIYF.

This chain uses TRBV7-2 with TRBJ2-5; 10 nucleotides align to TRBD1. The J call is in doubt because the DNA end fits TRBJ2-7 better. The CDR3 contains 15 residues. Germline V CDR1 and CDR2: SGHTA, FQGNSA. CDR3 bases: TGTGCCAGCAGCTTATGGACAGGGGGATCCTACGAGCAGTACTTC. Amino acids: CASSLWTGGSYEQYF.

This chain connects TRBV6-5 to TRBJ1-2; D is possibly TRBD1 (5 bases). Trimming took off 6 bases at V and 4 bases at J, with 18 bases between the two ends. The length of the CDR3 is 15 residues. CDR1 is MNHEY and CDR2 is SVGAGI in the germline V gene. Here the CDR3 DNA reads TGTGCCAGCAGCCAAGGGGTCCTACGATTCTATGGCTACACCTTC. It yields the protein CASSQGVLRFYGYTF.

This clone is a singleton in its sample. This chain links TRBV27 with TRBJ2-7; tentatively, D is TRBD2 (6 bases). The CDR3 has 15 amino acids. CDR1 is MNHEY, CDR2 SMNVEV, per germline (reference sequence). V lost 0 bases to trimming and J lost 2 bases, with 11 bases between them. CDR3 sequence reads: CASSLSGGYPYEQYF. CDR3 coding DNA: TGTGCCAGCAGTTTATCGGGGGGTTACCCCTACGAGCAGTACTTC.

The rearrangement joins TRBV19 to TRBJ1-2, with D possibly TRBD1 on 6 matching bases. The CDR3 has 14 amino acids. CDR1 is LNHDA and CDR2 is SQIVND in the germline V gene (reference sequence). Between the trimmed V and J ends, which lost 4 bases and 1 base, there was a span of 10 bases. This CDR3 reads CASSSQQGNYGYTF. The CDR3, as DNA: TGTGCCAGTAGTAGTCAACAGGGTAACTATGGCTACACCTTC. The full variable domain, completed using reference TRBV19 and TRBJ1-2, is DGGITQSPKYLFRKEGQNVTLSCEQNLNHDAMYWYRQDPGQGLRLIYYSQIVNDFQKGDIAEGYSVSREKKESFPLTVTSAQKNPTAFYLCASSSQQGNYGYTFGSGTRLTVV.

V is TRBV7-2 and J is TRBJ1-4; 10 bases map to TRBD1. Germline V CDR1 and CDR2: SGHTA, FQGNSA. The trim removed 3 bases at V and 9 bases at J, leaving 10 bases unmatched. The CDR3 is 16 residues long. The CDR3 protein is CASSLTGTGVGKKLFF. Here the CDR3 DNA reads TGTGCCAGCAGCTTGACCGGGACAGGGGTTGGGAAAAAACTGTTTTTT. The full variable domain, with the rest looked up from reference TRBV7-2 and TRBJ1-4, is GAGVSQSPSNKVTEKGKDVELRCDPISGHTALYWYRQSLGQGLEFLIYFQGNSAPDKSGLPSDRFSAERTGGSVSTLTIQRTQQEDSAVYLCASSLTGTGVGKKLFFGSGTQLSVL.

A single count supports this clone. This sequence joins TRBV2 and TRBJ2-5; tentative D call: TRBD1 (6 bases). The last part of the DNA fits TRBJ2-7 better; the J call may be wrong. The V gene's germline CDR1 is SNHLY and CDR2 FYNNEI. This CDR3 spans 13 amino acids. The chain's CDR3 is CASTAGASYEQYF. CDR3 coding DNA: TGTGCCAGCACGGCAGGGGCTTCCTACGAGCAGTACTTC.

This clone appeared a few times. The rearrangement uses TRBV7-3 and TRBJ1-1, with D unclear. V was trimmed by 2 bases and J by 0 bases, leaving 19 bases between them. Germline-derived CDR1 and CDR2 are SGHTA and FQGTGA. There are 18 residues in the CDR3. CDR3 protein: CASSLSAGISSMNTEAFF. CDR3 nucleotides: TGTGCCAGCAGCTTATCTGCGGGGATCAGTAGCATGAACACTGAAGCTTTCTTT.

The chain joins TRBV6-5 to TRBJ2-5; 9 bases line up with TRBD1. In germline, CDR1 is MNHEY, CDR2 SVGAGI. Losses at the gene ends were 5 bases for V and 5 bases for J; bases not matched to a gene: 9. The CDR3 runs to 15 residues. The CDR3 sequence is CASSTRQGGRETQYF. In DNA form, the CDR3 reads TGTGCCAGCAGTACCAGACAGGGGGGGAGGGAGACCCAGTACTTC.

The rearrangement links TRBV30 to TRBJ1-1; possibly TRBD1 for D (5 bases). This CDR3 contains 15 residues. V gave up 0 bases and J gave up 0 bases, with 11 bases separating them. CDR1 and CDR2 from the germline V gene are GTSNPN and SVGIG (reference sequence). The CDR3 protein is CAWSVWGGVNTEAFF. The CDR3 DNA reads TGTGCCTGGAGTGTGTGGGGGGGGGTGAACACTGAAGCTTTCTTT.

The chain recombines TRBV2 with TRBJ2-3; 7 bases map to TRBD1. CDR1 SNHLY and CDR2 FYNNEI come from the germline V gene. Germline trimming cut 10 bases from V and 1 base from J; bases unmatched to any gene: 5. The CDR3 is 13 residues long. CDR3 DNA: TGTGCCACAAGACAGGGCGGCACAGATACGCAGTATTTT. Amino acid sequence: CATRQGGTDTQYF. The full variable domain, rest sourced from reference TRBV2 and TRBJ2-3, is EPEVTQTPSHQVTQMGQEVILRCVPISNHLYFYWYRQILGQKVEFLVSFYNNEISEKSEIFDDQFSVERPDGSNFTLKIRSTKLEDSAMYFCATRQGGTDTQYFGPGTRLTVL.

The genes are TRBV29-1 and TRBJ2-5; D is unclear. The CDR3 length is 14 residues. Deletions cut 4 bases from V and 2 bases from J, with 14 bases between. Per the germline V gene, CDR1 is SQVTM and CDR2 is ANQGSEA. CDR3 DNA sequence: TGCAGCGTTGCCTCGGAGCGAACTCAAGAGACCCAGTACTTC. Protein product: CSVASERTQETQYF.

The V call is TRBV2, the J call TRBJ2-7; 7 nucleotides line up with TRBD1. The germline V gene has CDR1 SNHLY and CDR2 FYNNEI. V shed 6 bases and J 0 bases; nucleotides not matched to a gene: 5. This CDR3 is built from 14 residues. CDR3 coding DNA: TGTGCCAGCAGCGCCGGACAGGCCTCCTACGAGCAGTACTTC. Amino acid sequence: CASSAGQASYEQYF.

This chain joins TRBV11-2 and TRBJ2-7; 8 bases line up with TRBD2. The CDR3 extends over 15 amino acids. The germline V gene encodes CDR1 SGHAT and CDR2 FQNNGV. V lost 0 bases, J lost 3 bases, and 4 bases stayed unmatched. CDR3 loop: CASSLEAGGHYEQYF. The CDR3 DNA reads TGTGCCAGCAGCTTAGAGGCGGGAGGCCACTACGAGCAGTACTTC.